This T cell receptor beta chain was obtained from a study of regulatory T cells in long-lasting Graves disease. The overall study: Treatment with antithyroid drugs for over 5 years, together with positive TSH receptor antibodies, meant persistent Graves' disease. Study outcomes and limitations: Persistent Graves' patients had lower TCR diversity than newly diagnosed ones. Newly diagnosed patients shared about a thousand public clonotypes; persistent patients shared around 2,500.

Arm-PCR of CDR3 regions with iRepertoire HTBI primers generated TCR beta libraries. TCRdb reprocessed the multiplex PCR reads via MiXCR and lists one record per CDR3 protein. The sample consists of roughly 500,000 distinct CDR3 sequences, 20% to 25% of them appearing once. Time point here: persistent/refractory GD, antithyroid drugs over 5 years with positive TRAb. PBMC-derived RNA was used for the TCR library. EDTA tubes received roughly 9 milliliters of collected peripheral blood. The CDR3 totals 17 residues. V shed 3 bases and J shed 0 bases, with 12 bases lying between them. Germline V gene data show CDR1 as LNHDA and CDR2 as SQIVND (reference sequence). This clonotype was observed at least ten times. Its antigen is not known.

The clonotype comes from a female donor with Graves disease. Source: peripheral blood mononuclear cells (PBMCs), taken when the disease was refractory, from a patient treated with antithyroid drugs. V gene TRBV19 combines with J gene TRBJ2-6; a weak D match, TRBD1 (6 bases). DNA of the CDR3: TGTGCCAGTAGTATCCGGACAGAAATCTCTGGGGCCAACGTCCTGACTTTC. It yields the protein CASSIRTEISGANVLTF.